This TCR beta chain was recovered during a study of a mutant IDH1 vaccine in newly diagnosed glioma. Study summary: With temozolomide cycles, or 4-6 weeks after radiotherapy alone, vaccination was started. Mean patient age was about 40 years; 62.5% were male and roughly 38% female.

The CDR3 has 12 amino acids. Germline values: CDR1 SQVTM, CDR2 ANQGSEA. Trimming pared 5 bases from V and 1 base from J, leaving 8 bases between. Produced via immunoSEQ multiplex PCR; TCRdb's table is partial and in-frame only. The sample lists 60,000 to 65,000 clones, 84% seen once, with around 4% in the top ten. A few counts support this clone. Its target is not known. Noted time point: week 35, safety follow-up. Doses comprised 300 ug of mutant IDH1 20-mer peptide each, plus topical imiquimod. Weeks 1, 3, 5, 7, 11, 15, 19 and 23 were when patients received their eight vaccinations. The chain combines TRBV29-1 with TRBJ1-1; D is unresolved. The sequence derives from a man aged 25 to 40 with glioma. The sample in question was PBMCs, obtained from a glioma patient whose treatment included an IDH1 peptide vaccine. The CDR3 reads CSVRAGNTEAFF. CDR3 sequence (DNA): TGCAGCGTTCGGGCCGGGAACACTGAAGCTTTCTTT.